The clone carrying this TCR beta chain was seen a single time. Its antigen is as yet unknown. This sample is drawn from a study of cytomegalovirus exposure and HLA in healthy donors. Study-wide findings and caveats: The classifier was said to identify cytomegalovirus status with high specificity and sensitivity. Most TCR sequences were rare, but some public TCRs occurred in many donors.

Unmatched junction bases numbered 7, after V lost 6 bases and J lost 5 bases. The CDR3 runs 15 residues. The germline CDR1 and CDR2 sequences are LNHNV and YYDKDF (reference sequence). Produced via immunoSEQ multiplex PCR; TCRdb's table is partial and in-frame only. The sample shows over 120,000 clones, about 91% of them seen only once. Sequencing was performed on PBMCs. This TCR derives from a woman under 30 in good health and CMV-seropositive. V is TRBV15 and J is TRBJ2-7; TRBD2 matches at 13 bases. CDR3 loop: CATRNGLAGDNEQYF. The CDR3 nucleotides are TGTGCCACCAGGAACGGACTAGCGGGGGACAACGAGCAGTACTTC.